This entry is about one TCR beta chain. The CDR3 consists of 14 residues. V dropped 3 bases and J dropped 0 bases, with 8 bases sitting between them. CDR1 is MNHNS and CDR2 is SASEGT in the germline V gene. The data were taken from a study of shared clonotypes between healthy human individuals. Clones were sequenced by immunoSEQ multiplex PCR, and TCRdb holds only the in-frame ones, with some missing. The repertoire holds 2 million or so clones, with 90% to 95% as singletons. The chain joins TRBV6-1 to TRBJ2-5; D gene unclear. This receptor was identified in a man younger than 35 in good health. The sample consisted of naive CD4+ T cells sorted from blood. As for subset: CD45RA+ positively selected. CDR3 coding DNA: TGTGCCAGCAGTGAGGGGTTGTACCAAGAGACCCAGTACTTC. Residues: CASSEGLYQETQYF.